A single count supports the clone carrying this T cell receptor beta chain. Assay: immunoSEQ multiplex PCR; the TCRdb copy retains only in-frame clones and omits some. The table has some 240,000 clones, 80% to 90% seen once. Germline-derived CDR1 and CDR2 are SEHNR and FQNEAQ (reference sequence). The CDR3 is made up of 13 amino acids. The V and J ends lost 2 bases and 5 bases respectively, with 10 bases between them. The data belong to a study of blood T cell repertoires in COVID-19. Study-level information: The origin of the acute and convalescent COVID-19 samples was the United States, Italy and Spain. T cells, B-cell-depleted T cells, or PBMCs provided the cDNA or gDNA that served as material.

Individuals aged about 18 to 95 years were recruited from 24 US areas. The V gene is TRBV7-9, the J gene TRBJ2-7; D unclear. The clonotype originates from a woman aged 40 to 50 who had been exposed to COVID-19. Material: PBMCs or T cells enriched from blood (not recorded which). The CDR3 here is CASSLNWQDEQYF. Written as DNA, the CDR3 is TGTGCCAGCAGCTTAAACTGGCAGGACGAGCAGTACTTC.